A single sample is the source of the 20 T cell receptor beta chains below, sequenced in a study of cytomegalovirus exposure and HLA in healthy donors. PCR was performed using 60 Vbeta and 13 Jbeta primers. Sequenced by immunoSEQ multiplex PCR; TCRdb stores in-frame clones only, minus some. The repertoire table contains 38,000 or so clones. Sequencing was performed on PBMCs. The receptors were gathered from a man in his forties in good health and CMV-seropositive.

The V call is TRBV11-3, the J call TRBJ2-7; D unclear. The CDR3 has 14 residues. Trimming removed 0 bases at V and 4 bases at J, with 10 bases between. From germline, CDR1 is SGHNT and CDR2 YENEEA. For the CDR3, the DNA is TGTGCCAGCAGCTTAGATTCTTTCAGGTACGAGCAGTACTTC. Protein: CASSLDSFRYEQYF.

The rearrangement uses TRBV6-5 and TRBJ1-4; 7 nucleotides match TRBD1. V lost 6 bases to trimming and J lost 8 bases; unmatched junction nucleotides: 12. The CDR3 is 15 residues long. Germline loops: CDR1 MNHEY, CDR2 SVGAGI. The CDR3 spells CASSLTGIRLEKLFF. In DNA, the CDR3 is TGTGCCAGCAGCTTGACAGGGATTCGTCTGGAAAAACTGTTTTTT.

This clone is classed as medium-sized (0.01 to 0.1%) by frequency. The V call is TRBV5-1, the J call TRBJ2-6, with 8 bases that match TRBD2. Germline loops: CDR1 SGHRS, CDR2 YFSETQ. The CDR3 has 17 amino acids. V was clipped by 2 bases and J by 2 bases; unmatched bases: 6. Here the CDR3 reads CASSFLTGGAGANVLTF. The CDR3 DNA sequence: TGCGCCAGCAGCTTCCTAACCGGGGGGGCTGGGGCCAACGTCCTGACTTTC.

The V call is TRBV10-1, the J call TRBJ1-2; D is uncertain. Trimming stripped 8 bases from V and 4 bases from J, with 20 bases between. There are 15 residues in the CDR3. CDR1 WNHNN and CDR2 SYGVQD come from the germline V gene (reference sequence). The CDR3 DNA reads TGCGCCAGCGAGGGCGCCCGACGCTCTACCTATGGCTACACCTTC. It is translated as CASEGARRSTYGYTF.

The J gene is TRBJ1-2, the V gene TRBV30, with TRBD1 matching 8 bases. The V segment lost 6 bases and the J segment 7 bases; nucleotides outside the gene matches: 7. Germline V gene data show CDR1 as GTSNPN and CDR2 as SVGIG (reference sequence). CDR3 size: 12 residues. CDR3 sequence: CACYRGWSGYTF. The CDR3 nucleotides are TGTGCCTGTTACAGGGGGTGGAGTGGCTACACCTTC.

V and J are TRBV19 and TRBJ2-6, with TRBD2 matching over 9 bases. The CDR3 sequence is 15 residues long. Trimming cost V 10 bases and J 2 bases; bases outside gene matches: 6. CDR1 LNHDA and CDR2 SQIVND come from the germline V gene (reference sequence). The DNA of the CDR3 is TGTGCCACCCAGGCGGGGGGGCCTGGGGCCAACGTCCTGACTTTC. It translates to CATQAGGPGANVLTF.

V gene TRBV6-5 combines with J gene TRBJ1-4; the D gene is possibly TRBD1 (6 bases). Trimming shortened V by 5 bases and J by 8 bases, and 15 bases separated the two germline ends. The CDR3 runs to 14 residues. CDR1 is MNHEY and CDR2 is SVGAGI in the germline V gene. CDR3 loop: CASSPRGFGEKLFF. As DNA, the CDR3 is TGTGCCAGCAGTCCTAGGGGGTTCGGGGAAAAACTGTTTTTT.

The J gene is TRBJ2-7, the V gene TRBV7-2; D is possibly TRBD2 (6 bases). Between the trimmed V and J ends, which lost 4 bases and 2 bases, there was a span of 12 bases. The CDR3 length is 14 residues. Germline V gene lookup returns CDR1 SGHTA and CDR2 FQGNSA. This chain's CDR3 is CASSSTRTAYEQYF. Written as DNA, the CDR3 is TGTGCCAGCAGCTCGACTAGGACCGCCTACGAGCAGTACTTC.

This chain uses TRBV7-3 with TRBJ2-3; TRBD1 agrees at 12 bases. J lost 7 bases, V lost 5 bases, and 7 bases had no gene match. The CDR3 contains 15 residues. Looked up from germline, CDR1 is SGHTA and CDR2 is FQGTGA. CDR3 DNA: TGTGCCAGCAGCGCCCCGGGACAGGGGGCGAATACGCAGTATTTT. Amino acid sequence: CASSAPGQGANTQYF. Full variable domain (remainder filled in from reference TRBV7-3 and TRBJ2-3): GAGVSQTPSNKVTEKGKYVELRCDPISGHTALYWYRQSLGQGPEFLIYFQGTGAADDSGLPNDRFFAVRPEGSVSTLKIQRTERGDSAVYLCASSAPGQGANTQYFGPGTRLTVL.

This sequence joins TRBV2 and TRBJ2-1, with 7 bases that match TRBD2. The V and J ends lost 7 bases and 8 bases, in that order; junction bases with no gene match: 14. The germline V gene encodes CDR1 SNHLY and CDR2 FYNNEI. The CDR3 is 15 residues long. The CDR3 spells CASTAGASWADEQFF. CDR3 nucleotide sequence: TGTGCCAGCACCGCGGGAGCTAGCTGGGCGGATGAGCAGTTCTTC.

The V gene is TRBV5-6, the J gene TRBJ1-1; D call uncertain. V was trimmed by 4 bases and J by 1 base, leaving 14 bases between them. CDR3 length equals 15 residues. Germline loops: CDR1 SGHDT, CDR2 YYEEEE. The chain's CDR3 is CASSGWSRKNTEAFF. The CDR3 coding sequence is TGTGCCAGCAGCGGGTGGAGCAGAAAGAACACTGAAGCTTTCTTT.

The chain uses TRBV9 and TRBJ2-7; TRBD2 is a possible D gene (5 bases). V was cut by 0 bases and J by 2 bases, with 12 bases left in between. Germline lookup yields CDR1 SGDLS and CDR2 YYNGEE. This CDR3 contains 15 residues. CDR3 sequence reads: CASSVGGSGAYEQYF. The CDR3, as DNA: TGTGCCAGCAGCGTAGGCGGCAGCGGCGCCTACGAGCAGTACTTC. Variable domain in full (rest from reference TRBV9 and TRBJ2-7): DSGVTQTPKHLITATGQRVTLRCSPRSGDLSVYWYQQSLDQGLQFLIQYYNGEERAKGNILERFSAQQFPDLHSELNLSSLELGDSALYFCASSVGGSGAYEQYFGPGTRLTVT.

V and J are TRBV5-1 and TRBJ2-7; TRBD2 matches 10 bases. Germline lookup yields CDR1 SGHRS and CDR2 YFSETQ. The J segment lost 2 bases and the V segment lost 3 bases, leaving 2 bases of the junction unmatched. The CDR3 has 14 residues. In DNA form, the CDR3 reads TGCGCCAGCAGCTCTAGCGGGAGTGCCTACGAGCAGTACTTC. As protein: CASSSSGSAYEQYF.

The rearrangement joins TRBV1 to TRBJ2-3; the listed D gene, TRBD2, was not tested against the DNA. TRBV1 constitutes a pseudogene. The CDR3 totals 18 residues. CDR3: CTSSQDDRAGLNLGTQYF. The CDR3 nucleotides read TGCACCAGCAGCCAAGATGATCGAGCGGGGCTTAATCTAGGTACGCAGTATTTT.

The CDR3 here is CAWGLAGGYEQYF. CDR3 nucleotide sequence: TGTGCCTGGGGACTAGCGGGAGGCTACGAGCAGTACTTC. V and J are TRBV30 and TRBJ2-7, with TRBD2 matching 14 bases. The CDR3 is 13 residues long. Germline assignment: CDR1 GTSNPN and CDR2 SVGIG (reference sequence). Trimming cost V 5 bases and J 3 bases; bases outside gene matches: 0.

V gene TRBV30 combines with J gene TRBJ1-2; the match to TRBD1 covers 9 bases. This CDR3 comprises 15 residues. J lost 4 bases, V lost 5 bases, and 11 bases had no gene match. Germline V lookup: CDR1 GTSNPN, CDR2 SVGIG (reference sequence). CDR3 amino acids: CAWSGTGTFSYGYTF. For the CDR3, the DNA is TGTGCCTGGTCCGGGACAGGGACCTTTTCCTATGGCTACACCTTC.

The rearrangement joins TRBV18 to TRBJ2-2; 8 bases match TRBD1. The CDR3 has 17 amino acids. The J segment lost 1 base and the V segment lost 3 bases, leaving 7 bases of the junction unmatched. Germline V gene data show CDR1 as KGHSH and CDR2 as LQKENI. The CDR3 region is CASSPLGGTGNTGELFF. CDR3 bases: TGTGCCAGCTCACCCCTAGGAGGGACAGGGAACACCGGGGAGCTGTTTTTT. The variable domain in full, with the rest retrieved from reference TRBV18 and TRBJ2-2, is NAGVMQNPRHLVRRRGQEARLRCSPMKGHSHVYWYRQLPEEGLKFMVYLQKENIIDESGMPKERFSAEFPKEGPSILRIQQVVRGDSAAYFCASSPLGGTGNTGELFFGEGSRLTVL.

This clone is deemed medium-sized (0.01 to 0.1%) by its frequency. This chain uses TRBV6-6 with TRBJ1-1; TRBD1 matches 7 bases. The trim removed 6 bases at V and 1 base at J, leaving 5 bases unmatched. Germline V CDR1 and CDR2: MNHNY, SVGAGI (reference sequence). This CDR3 has 14 amino acids. The CDR3 is CASRIQGQNTEAFF. CDR3 DNA sequence: TGTGCCAGCAGGATACAGGGGCAGAACACTGAAGCTTTCTTT.

The rearrangement uses TRBV4-3 and TRBJ2-1; TRBD1 aligns across 8 bases. The CDR3 contains 15 residues. The V and J ends lost 0 bases and 9 bases, in that order; junction bases with no gene match: 7. Germline loops: CDR1 LGHNA, CDR2 YSLEER. In DNA, the CDR3 is TGCGCCAGCAGCCAAGATAAGGGGACAGGCTTTGAGCAGTTCTTC. It is translated as CASSQDKGTGFEQFF.

The genes are TRBV9 and TRBJ2-2; 12 bases match TRBD2. In germline, CDR1 is SGDLS, CDR2 YYNGEE. V was clipped by 4 bases and J by 8 bases; unmatched bases: 12. The CDR3 length is 17 residues. The CDR3 DNA sequence: TGTGCCAGCAGCAGGACTAGCGGGGAACTCTTGGTTGGGGAGCTGTTTTTT. Protein sequence: CASSRTSGELLVGELFF.